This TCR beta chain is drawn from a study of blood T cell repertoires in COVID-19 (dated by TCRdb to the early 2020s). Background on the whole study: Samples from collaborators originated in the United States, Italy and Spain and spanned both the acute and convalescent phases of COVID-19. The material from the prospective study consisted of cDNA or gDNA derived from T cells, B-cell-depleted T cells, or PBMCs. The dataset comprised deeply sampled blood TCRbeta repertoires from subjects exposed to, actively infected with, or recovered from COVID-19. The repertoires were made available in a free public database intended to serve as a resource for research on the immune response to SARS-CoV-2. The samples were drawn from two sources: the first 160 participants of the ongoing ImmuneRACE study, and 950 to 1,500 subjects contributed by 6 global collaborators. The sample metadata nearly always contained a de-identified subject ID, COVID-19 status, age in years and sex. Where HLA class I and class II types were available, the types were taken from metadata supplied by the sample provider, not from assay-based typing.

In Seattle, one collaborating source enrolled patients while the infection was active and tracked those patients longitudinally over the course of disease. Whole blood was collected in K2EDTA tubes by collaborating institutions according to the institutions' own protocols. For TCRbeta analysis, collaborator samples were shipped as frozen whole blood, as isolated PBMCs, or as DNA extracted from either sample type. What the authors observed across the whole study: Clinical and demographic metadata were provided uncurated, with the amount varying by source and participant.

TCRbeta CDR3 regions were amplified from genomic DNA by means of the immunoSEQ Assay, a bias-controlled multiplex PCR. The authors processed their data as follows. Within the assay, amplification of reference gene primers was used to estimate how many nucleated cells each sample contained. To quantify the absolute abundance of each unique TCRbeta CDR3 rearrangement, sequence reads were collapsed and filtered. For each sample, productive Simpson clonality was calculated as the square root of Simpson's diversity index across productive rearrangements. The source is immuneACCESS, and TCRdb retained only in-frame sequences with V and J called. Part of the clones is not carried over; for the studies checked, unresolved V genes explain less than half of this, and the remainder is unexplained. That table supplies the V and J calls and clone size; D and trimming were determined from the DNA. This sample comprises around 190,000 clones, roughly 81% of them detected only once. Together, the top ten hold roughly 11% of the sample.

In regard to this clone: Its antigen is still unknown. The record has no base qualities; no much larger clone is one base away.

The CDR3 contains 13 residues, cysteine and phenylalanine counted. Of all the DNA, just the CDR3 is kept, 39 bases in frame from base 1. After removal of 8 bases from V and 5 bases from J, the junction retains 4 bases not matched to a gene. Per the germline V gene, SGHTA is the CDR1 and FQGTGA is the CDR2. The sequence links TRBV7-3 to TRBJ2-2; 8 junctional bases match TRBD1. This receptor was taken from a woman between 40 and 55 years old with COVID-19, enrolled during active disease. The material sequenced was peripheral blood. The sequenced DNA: TGTGCCAGCGGTACAGGGGGTACCGGGGAGCTGTTTTTT. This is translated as CASGTGGTGELFF.